The 5 T cell receptor beta chains presented below share a single source sample, sequenced in a study of vaccination and CD4 T cells after COVID-19 (dated by TCRdb to about 2022). The treatment or condition label of this sample denotes: approximately 10-day PBMC culture with coronavirus spike peptide pools or control peptides (ViraFEST assay). These TCRs are of unknown antigen specificity. The library was produced with PCR. Reads for this sample came from an Illumina iSeq 100. DNA from cultured CD4+ T cells was subjected to TCR sequencing with the Oncomine TCR Beta short-read assay at the Johns Hopkins FTIC core. The public reads were reanalyzed by TCRdb: fastp trimming at Q25, MiXCR alignment, in-frame beta chains only. For every CDR3 protein sequence, its rows merge into one entry that carries the most common genes and DNA. For this sample there are approximately 19,000 distinct CDR3 sequences; approximately 60% appear just once. In total, the top ten clones hold 7.5% to 9% of the sample.

The sample was CD4+ T cells from blood, cultured in vitro. These receptors originate from a human donor who had recovered from COVID-19.

The chain carries TRBV30 and TRBJ2-5, with 7 bases matching TRBD2. The ends lost 2 bases at V and 5 bases at J; junction bases unmatched: 5. The CDR3 is 13 amino acids. Germline V gene sequence: CDR1 GTSNPN, CDR2 SVGIG (reference sequence). The CDR3 here is CAWSTSVGETQYF. The CDR3 DNA reads as TGTGCCTGGAGTACTAGCGTAGGGGAGACCCAGTACTTC.

V usage is TRBV20-1 and J usage is TRBJ1-4, with 7 bases aligning to TRBD1. Trimming took 3 bases from V and 5 from J; bases not matched to a gene: 6. This CDR3 spans 14 amino acids. From germline, CDR1 is DFQATT and CDR2 SNEGSKA (reference sequence). CDR3 sequence: CSASVQGWNEKLFF. The CDR3 DNA follows: TGCAGTGCTAGTGTACAGGGGTGGAATGAAAAACTGTTTTTT.

This clonotype was found once. V and J are TRBV7-2 and TRBJ2-3; D may be TRBD2 (5 bases). V gave up 5 bases and J gave up 0 bases, with 18 bases separating them. The CDR3 is 17 residues long. Germline assignment: CDR1 SGHTA and CDR2 FQGNSA. Here the CDR3 reads CASSPHPTGSSTDTQYF. DNA of the CDR3: TGTGCCAGCAGCCCACATCCCACGGGGTCAAGCACAGATACGCAGTATTTT.

This clonotype was seen a handful of times. The chain employs TRBV7-3 and TRBJ1-1, with D possibly being TRBD1 (6 bases). V was clipped by 5 bases and J by 2 bases, with 12 bases between them. This CDR3 region has 14 residues. Germline V lookup: CDR1 SGHTA, CDR2 FQGTGA. This chain's CDR3 is CASSLTGPNTEAFF. The CDR3, as DNA: TGTGCCAGCAGCCTTACAGGGCCAAACACTGAAGCTTTCTTT.

The genes are TRBV11-1 and TRBJ2-1; 8 bases fit TRBD2. The CDR3 has 17 amino acids. The V and J ends lost 6 bases and 5 bases, in that order; junction bases with no gene match: 15. The germline V gene encodes CDR1 SGHAT and CDR2 FQDESV (reference sequence). The CDR3 sequence is CASSSTPLAGNDNEQFF. CDR3 bases: TGTGCCAGCAGTTCGACCCCATTAGCGGGAAACGACAATGAGCAGTTCTTC.